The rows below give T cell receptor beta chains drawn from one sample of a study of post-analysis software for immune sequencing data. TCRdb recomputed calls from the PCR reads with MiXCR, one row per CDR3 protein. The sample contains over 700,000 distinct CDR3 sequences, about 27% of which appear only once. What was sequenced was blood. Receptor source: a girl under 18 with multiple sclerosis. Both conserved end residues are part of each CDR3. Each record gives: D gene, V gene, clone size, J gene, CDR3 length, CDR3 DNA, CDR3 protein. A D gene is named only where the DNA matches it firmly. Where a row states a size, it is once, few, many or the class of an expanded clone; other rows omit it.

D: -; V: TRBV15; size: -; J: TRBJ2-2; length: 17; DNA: TGTGCCACCAGCTCAGAGCGTGGAAGTCAGACCCTCGGGGAGCTGTTTTTT; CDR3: CATSSERGSQTLGELFF
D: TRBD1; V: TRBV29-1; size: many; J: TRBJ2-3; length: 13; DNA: TGCAGCGTGGGACAGGGTAAGACAGATACGCAGTATTTT; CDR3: CSVGQGKTDTQYF
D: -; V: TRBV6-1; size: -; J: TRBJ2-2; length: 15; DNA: TGTGCCAGCAGTCAAAGGTCAGGGGAGACCGGGGAGCTGTTTTTT; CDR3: CASSQRSGETGELFF
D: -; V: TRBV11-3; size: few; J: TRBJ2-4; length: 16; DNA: TGTGCCAGCAGCGATTGGGCGCCCGGAGGGAAAAACATTCAGTACTTC; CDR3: CASSDWAPGGKNIQYF
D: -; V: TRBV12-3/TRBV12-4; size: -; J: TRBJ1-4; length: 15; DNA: TGTGCCAGCAGGGTGTCAGGGGCAACTAATGAAAAACTGTTTTTT; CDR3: CASRVSGATNEKLFF
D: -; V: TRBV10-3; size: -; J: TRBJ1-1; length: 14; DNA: TGTGCCATCAGTGGGCGGCAAATGAACATTGAAGCTTTCTTT; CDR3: CAISGRQMNIEAFF
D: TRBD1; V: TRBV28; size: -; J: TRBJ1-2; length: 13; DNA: TGTGCCAGCAGCCTGGGACAGCACTATGGCTACACCTTC; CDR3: CASSLGQHYGYTF
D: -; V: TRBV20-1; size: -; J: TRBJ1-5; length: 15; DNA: TGCAGTGCTAGAGTTGGGGGTTGGGGCAATCAGCCCCAGCATTTT; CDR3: CSARVGGWGNQPQHF
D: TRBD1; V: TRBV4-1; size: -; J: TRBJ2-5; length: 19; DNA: TGCGCCAGCAGCCAAGACCCAAAGGGGACAGGGTGGGATCAAGAGACCCAGTACTTC; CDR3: CASSQDPKGTGWDQETQYF
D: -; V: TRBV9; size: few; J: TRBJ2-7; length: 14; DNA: TGTGCCAGCAGCCCCCGACAGGTCTCCTACGAGCAGTACTTC; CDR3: CASSPRQVSYEQYF
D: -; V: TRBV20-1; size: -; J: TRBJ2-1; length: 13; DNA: TGCAGTGCCGAGGGGAGCTCCTACAATGAGCAGTTCTTC; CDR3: CSAEGSSYNEQFF
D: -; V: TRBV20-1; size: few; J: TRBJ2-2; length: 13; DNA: TGCAGCCTCGTGGCCCCTAACACCGGGGAGCTGTTTTTT; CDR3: CSLVAPNTGELFF
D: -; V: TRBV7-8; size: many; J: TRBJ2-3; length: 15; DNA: TGTGCCAGCAGCTTAGATGGGGGGAGCACAGATACGCAGTATTTT; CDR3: CASSLDGGSTDTQYF
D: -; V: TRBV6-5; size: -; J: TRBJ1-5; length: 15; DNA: TGTGCCAGCAGGTCCAGGACCGCCGGTAATCAGCCCCAGCATTTT; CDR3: CASRSRTAGNQPQHF
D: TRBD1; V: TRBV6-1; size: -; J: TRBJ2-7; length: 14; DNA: TGTGCCAGCAGGGACAGGGAGGTGTCCTACGAGCAGTACTTC; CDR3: CASRDREVSYEQYF
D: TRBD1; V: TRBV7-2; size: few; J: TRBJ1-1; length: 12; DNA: TGTGCCAGCAGCCAGGGGGGGGCTGAAGCTTTCTTT; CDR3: CASSQGGAEAFF
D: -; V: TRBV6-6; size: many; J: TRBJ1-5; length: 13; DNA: TGTGCCAGCACCAGGGGAAGCAATCAGCCCCAGCATTTT; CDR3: CASTRGSNQPQHF
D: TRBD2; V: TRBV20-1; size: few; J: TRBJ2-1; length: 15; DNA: TGCAGTGCTAGAGGCGTAGCGGGAGAGTTTCATGAGCAGTTCTTC; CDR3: CSARGVAGEFHEQFF
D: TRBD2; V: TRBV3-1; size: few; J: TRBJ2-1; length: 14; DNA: TGTGCCAGCAGCCAAAGGACTAGCTCTGATGAGCAGTTCTTC; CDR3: CASSQRTSSDEQFF
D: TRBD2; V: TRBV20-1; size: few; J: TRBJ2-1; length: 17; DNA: TGCAGTGCCCCGGAACCCCTAGGGACTAGCGGGAGAAATGAGCAGTTCTTC; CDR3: CSAPEPLGTSGRNEQFF
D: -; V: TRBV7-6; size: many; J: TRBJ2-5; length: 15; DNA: TGTGCCAGCAGCCAAAATGAACTAGCCCGGGAGACCCAGTACTTC; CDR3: CASSQNELARETQYF
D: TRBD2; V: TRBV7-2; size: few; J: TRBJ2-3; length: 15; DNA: TGTGCCAGCAGCGTAGTAGCGGGAGGTTCAGATACGCAGTATTTT; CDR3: CASSVVAGGSDTQYF